Listed here is a single T cell receptor beta chain. No antigen is known for it. This record comes from a study of T cell repertoires in cytomegalovirus infection. Study at large: Use of recently identified HLA-C-restricted and well-studied HLA-B-restricted CMV epitopes was part of the study.

TCRdb independently ran MiXCR on the reads; one entry per CDR3 protein. The sample has roughly 120,000 distinct CDR3 sequences; 25% to 35% are singletons. Sequenced here: CD8+ T cells from cultured PBMCs, sampled from culture after CMV antigen stimulation. The source of this sequence is a human donor in good health (CMV status not recorded). Some clones in this sample may be carry-over from other donors' samples.

This CDR3 is CASSRPAGGANVLTF. The CDR3 region has the DNA TGTGCCAGCAGCCGTCCGGCCGGCGGGGCCAACGTCCTGACTTTC. V is TRBV7-6 and J is TRBJ2-6; D gene ambiguous. This CDR3 has 15 residues. Germline V gene data show CDR1 as SGHVS and CDR2 as FNYEAQ. V lost 5 bases and J lost 4, with 12 bases in between.